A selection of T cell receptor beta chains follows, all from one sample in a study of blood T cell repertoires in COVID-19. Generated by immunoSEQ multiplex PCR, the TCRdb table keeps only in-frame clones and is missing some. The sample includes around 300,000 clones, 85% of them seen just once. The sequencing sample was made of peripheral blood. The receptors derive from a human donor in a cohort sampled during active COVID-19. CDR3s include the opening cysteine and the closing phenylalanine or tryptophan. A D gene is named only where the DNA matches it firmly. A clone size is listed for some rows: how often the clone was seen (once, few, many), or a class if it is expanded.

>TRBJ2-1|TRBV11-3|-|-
CASSLVWGVEQFF
TGTGCCAGCAGCTTAGTGTGGGGGGTTGAGCAGTTCTTC
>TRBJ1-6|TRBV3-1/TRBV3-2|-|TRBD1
CASSHAGTGESPLHF
TGTGCCAGCAGCCACGCCGGGACAGGGGAATCACCCCTCCACTTT
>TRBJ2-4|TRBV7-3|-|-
CASSSGLYHIQYF
TGTGCCAGCAGCTCCGGACTCTACCACATTCAGTACTTC
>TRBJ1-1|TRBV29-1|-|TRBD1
CSVDRVDVGVAEAFF
TGCAGCGTCGACAGGGTAGATGTCGGGGTTGCTGAAGCTTTCTTT
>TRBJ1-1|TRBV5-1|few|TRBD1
CASSGGQGRQAFF
TGCGCCAGCAGCGGCGGACAGGGGCGCCAAGCTTTCTTT
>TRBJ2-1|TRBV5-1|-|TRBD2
CASSFMTSGASYNEQFF
TGCGCCAGCAGCTTTATGACTAGCGGGGCCTCCTACAATGAGCAGTTCTTC
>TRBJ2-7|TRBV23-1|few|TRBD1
CASRVSTGDGYEQYF
TGCGCCAGCAGAGTTTCTACAGGGGACGGCTACGAGCAGTACTTC
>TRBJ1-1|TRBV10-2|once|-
CASSVIEVAEAFF
TGCGCCAGCAGTGTTATTGAGGTCGCTGAAGCTTTCTTT
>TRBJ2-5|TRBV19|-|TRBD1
CASSPRDRGLETQYF
TGTGCCAGTAGTCCCCGGGACAGGGGATTAGAGACCCAGTACTTC
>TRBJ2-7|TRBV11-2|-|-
CASSPQTQGSYEQYF
TGTGCCAGCAGCCCTCAGACCCAGGGCTCCTACGAGCAGTACTTC
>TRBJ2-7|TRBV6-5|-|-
CASSYGTRRVYEQYF
TGTGCCAGCAGTTACGGCACCCGGAGGGTATACGAGCAGTACTTC
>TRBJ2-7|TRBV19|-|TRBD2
CASSSGGHEQYF
TGTGCCAGTTCTAGCGGGGGGCACGAGCAGTACTTC
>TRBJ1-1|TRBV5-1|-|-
CASSFTVNTEAFF
TGCGCCAGCAGCTTCACGGTGAACACTGAAGCTTTCTTT
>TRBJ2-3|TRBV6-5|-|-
CASVQKRRGTDTQYF
TGTGCCAGCGTACAGAAACGACGAGGGACAGATACGCAGTATTTT
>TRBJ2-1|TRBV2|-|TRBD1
CASSVSGQGSNEQFF
TGTGCCAGCAGTGTGTCGGGACAGGGTAGCAATGAGCAGTTCTTC
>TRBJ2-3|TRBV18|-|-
CASSLNSGNTDTQYF
TGTGCCAGCTCACTTAATAGCGGCAACACAGATACGCAGTATTTT
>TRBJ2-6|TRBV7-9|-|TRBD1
CASSLARTGYSGANVLTF
TGTGCCAGCAGCTTAGCAAGGACAGGATACTCTGGGGCCAACGTCCTGACTTTC
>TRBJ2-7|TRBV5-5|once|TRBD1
CASKRTGSYEQYF
TGTGCCAGCAAAAGGACAGGGAGCTACGAGCAGTACTTC
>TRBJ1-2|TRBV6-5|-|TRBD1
CASSFDRAKGYTF
TGTGCCAGCAGTTTTGACAGGGCAAAGGGCTACACCTTC
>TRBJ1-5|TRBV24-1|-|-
CATSDSGPQHF
TGTGCCACCAGTGACTCGGGGCCCCAGCATTTT
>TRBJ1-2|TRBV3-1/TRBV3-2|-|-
CASSQLNYGYTF
TGTGCCAGCAGCCAACTTAACTATGGCTACACCTTC
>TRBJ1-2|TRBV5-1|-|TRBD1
CASSLVMAGTGVNGYTF
TGCGCCAGCAGCTTGGTTATGGCCGGGACAGGGGTAAATGGCTACACCTTC
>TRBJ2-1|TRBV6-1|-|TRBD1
CASSDPAGTGGNEQFF
TGTGCCAGCAGTGATCCTGCCGGGACAGGGGGCAATGAGCAGTTCTTC
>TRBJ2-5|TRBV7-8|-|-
CASSQETGDGETQYF
TGTGCCAGCAGTCAAGAAACCGGAGATGGAGAGACCCAGTACTTC
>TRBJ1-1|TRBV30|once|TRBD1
CAASNLIPGQGSGTEAFF
TGTGCTGCTTCCAATCTTATCCCGGGACAGGGTTCGGGCACTGAAGCTTTCTTT
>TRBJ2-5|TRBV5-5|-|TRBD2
CASSRGLAGGPGETQYF
TGTGCCAGCAGCCGAGGACTAGCGGGGGGCCCCGGGGAGACCCAGTACTTC
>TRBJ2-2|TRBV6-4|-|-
CASSPEGTGELFF
TGTGCCAGCAGTCCTGAGGGAACCGGGGAGCTGTTTTTT
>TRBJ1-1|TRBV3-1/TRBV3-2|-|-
CASSQDRGRTEAFF
TGTGCCAGCAGCCAAGACCGGGGGAGGACTGAAGCTTTCTTT
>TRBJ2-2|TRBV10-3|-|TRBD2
CAIQPGTSGGSGELFF
TGTGCCATCCAGCCTGGGACTAGCGGGGGGTCTGGGGAGCTGTTTTTT
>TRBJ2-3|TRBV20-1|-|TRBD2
CSASVGLGVDTQYF
TGCAGTGCTAGTGTGGGACTAGGAGTAGATACGCAGTATTTT
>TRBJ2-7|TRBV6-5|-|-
CASRDSLSGEQYF
TGTGCCAGCAGAGACTCCCTCTCGGGTGAGCAGTACTTC
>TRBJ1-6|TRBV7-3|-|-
CASSLTSSYNSPLHF
TGTGCCAGCAGCTTAACTAGCTCCTATAATTCACCCCTCCACTTT
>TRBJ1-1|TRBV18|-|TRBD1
CATRDRGIVSTEAFF
TGTGCCACCAGAGACAGGGGAATAGTGAGCACTGAAGCTTTCTTT
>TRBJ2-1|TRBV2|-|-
CASSDPGQFF
TGTGCCAGCAGTGACCCAGGGCAGTTCTTC
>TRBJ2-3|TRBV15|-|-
CATSRVRDTQYF
TGTGCCACCAGCAGAGTGAGGGATACGCAGTATTTT
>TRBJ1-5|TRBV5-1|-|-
CASSLGLENQPQHF
TGCGCCAGCAGCTTGGGGCTGGAGAATCAGCCCCAGCATTTT
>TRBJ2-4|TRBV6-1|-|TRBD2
CASSKGTSVGAKNIQYF
TGTGCCAGCAGTAAAGGAACTAGCGTAGGGGCCAAAAACATTCAGTACTTC
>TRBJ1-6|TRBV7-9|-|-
CASSLHINNSPLHF
TGTGCCAGCAGCTTACACATAAATAATTCACCCCTCCACTTT
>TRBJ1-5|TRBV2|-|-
CASSERVERPQHF
TGTGCCAGCAGTGAGAGGGTTGAGCGGCCCCAGCATTTT
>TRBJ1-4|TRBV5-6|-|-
CASSLGAADRYNEKLFF
TGTGCCAGCAGCTTGGGGGCCGCCGACAGATATAATGAAAAACTGTTTTTT
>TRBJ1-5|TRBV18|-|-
CASSPGMTDNQPQHF
TGTGCCAGCTCACCTGGCATGACAGACAATCAGCCCCAGCATTTT
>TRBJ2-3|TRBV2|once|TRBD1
CASRMTGGADTQYF
TGTGCCAGCAGGATGACAGGGGGCGCGGATACGCAGTATTTT
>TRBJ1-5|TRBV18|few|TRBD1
CASSRTGTENQPQHF
TGTGCCAGCTCACGAACCGGGACAGAAAATCAGCCCCAGCATTTT
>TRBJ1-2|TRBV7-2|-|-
CASSRTSGYTF
TGTGCCAGCAGCCGGACTAGTGGCTACACCTTC
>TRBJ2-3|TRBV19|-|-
CATSDGFTDTQYF
TGTGCCACCAGCGACGGATTCACAGATACGCAGTATTTT